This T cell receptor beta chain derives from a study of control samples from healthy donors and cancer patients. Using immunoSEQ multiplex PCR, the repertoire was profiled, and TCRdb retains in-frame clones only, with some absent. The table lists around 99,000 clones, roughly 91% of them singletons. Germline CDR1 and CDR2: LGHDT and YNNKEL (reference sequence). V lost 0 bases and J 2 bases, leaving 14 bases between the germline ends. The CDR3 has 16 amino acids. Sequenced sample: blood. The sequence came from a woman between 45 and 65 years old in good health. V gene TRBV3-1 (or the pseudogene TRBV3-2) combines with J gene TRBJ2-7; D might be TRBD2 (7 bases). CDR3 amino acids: CASSQDLGGAAYEQYF. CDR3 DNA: TGTGCCAGCAGCCAAGATTTGGGGGGGGCTGCCTACGAGCAGTACTTC.